What follows are 28 T cell receptor beta chains derived from one specimen sequenced in a study of blood T cells in healthy people across ages (dated by TCRdb to the mid-2010s). Libraries came from 5' RACE. TCRdb names Illumina HiSeq 2500 as the instrument used. A second about 7 to 11 cycle PCR used a sample-barcoded 5' primer and a J-beta primer mix. TCRdb passed the public sequencing reads through fastp at Q25 and MiXCR, retaining productive beta sequences. Identical CDR3 protein sequences are pooled into one entry, listed with their most common genes and DNA. In all, the sample holds hundreds of thousands of distinct CDR3 sequences, and about 56% of those were seen once. Jointly, the top ten make up around a quarter of the sample. The sample taken for sequencing was blood. These receptors all come from a man aged 35 to 55 in good health.

This clonotype has just a few counts. The J gene is TRBJ2-5, the V gene TRBV29-1; D possibly matches TRBD1 or TRBD2 (5 bases each). The CDR3 spans 17 residues. From germline, CDR1 is SQVTM and CDR2 ANQGSEA. Trimming shortened V by 5 bases and J by 1 base, and 23 bases separated the two germline ends. This CDR3 is CSVPGADGAERQETQYF. The CDR3, as DNA: TGCAGCGTTCCCGGGGCTGATGGAGCGGAGCGCCAAGAGACCCAGTACTTC.

The rearrangement joins TRBV27 to TRBJ2-3, with D uncertain. V gave up 8 bases and J gave up 6 bases, with 12 bases separating them. CDR3 length: 12 amino acids. In germline, CDR1 is MNHEY, CDR2 SMNVEV (reference sequence). The CDR3 bases are TGTGCCAGCGAGTTGGCCCGCGATACGCAGTATTTT. Amino acid sequence: CASELARDTQYF.

The J gene is TRBJ2-2, the V gene TRBV2, with 9 bases aligning to TRBD1. After removal of 6 bases from V and 1 base from J, the junction contained 6 bases not matched to a gene. The CDR3 length is 16 residues. Germline V gene lookup returns CDR1 SNHLY and CDR2 FYNNEI. CDR3 in amino acids: CASRATGGWNTGELFF. In DNA, the CDR3 is TGTGCCAGCAGAGCTACAGGGGGCTGGAACACCGGGGAGCTGTTTTTT.

CDR3 bases: TGTGCCAGCAGTCCCGCCGGGGACTGCCCGTTAGGTGGTGGCTACACCTTC. Amino acid sequence: CASSPAGDCPLGGGYTF. The rearrangement links TRBV12-3 or TRBV12-4 to TRBJ1-2; tentative D call: TRBD1 (5 bases). The CDR3 length is 17 residues. V lost 5 bases, J lost 7 bases, and 26 bases lay in between.

This clonotype has only one observation. The chain recombines TRBV4-3 with TRBJ1-2; a possible D gene is TRBD1 (6 bases). The CDR3 sequence is 14 residues long. V lost 4 bases and J lost 8, with 17 bases in between. From germline, CDR1 is LGHNA and CDR2 YSLEER. CDR3 DNA: TGCGCCAGCAGCCCTTTTGGACAGAGCACGGGCTACACCTTC. It codes for CASSPFGQSTGYTF.

In this sample, this clonotype turned up once. This chain links TRBV20-1 with TRBJ2-5, with unresolved D. CDR1 and CDR2 from the germline V gene are DFQATT and SNEGSKA (reference sequence). With 3 bases removed from V and 11 bases from J, the gap between germline ends came to 22 bases. The CDR3 spans 14 residues. The CDR3 loop is CSARYANHPDGQYF. CDR3 bases: TGCAGTGCTAGGTACGCGAACCATCCGGACGGGCAGTACTTC.

This clonotype turned up a few times. The J gene is TRBJ1-1, the V gene TRBV7-9, with a possible D match to TRBD1 (5 bases). From germline, CDR1 is SEHNR and CDR2 FQNEAQ (reference sequence). This CDR3 has 14 residues. CDR3 sequence reads: CAIITVDRNTEAFF. DNA of the CDR3: TGTGCTATCATCACCGTAGACAGGAACACTGAAGCTTTCTTT.

This clonotype was recorded a few times. This rearrangement joins TRBV6-4 to TRBJ2-2; no definite D call. V gave up 2 bases and J gave up 7 bases, with 11 bases separating them. This CDR3 comprises 14 residues. CDR1 MRHNA and CDR2 SNTAGT come from the germline V gene. CDR3 nucleotides: TGTGCCAGCAGTGACGGGCCCGGATACGGGGAGCTGTTTTTT. It yields the protein CASSDGPGYGELFF.

This clonotype has a count of ten or more. The J gene is TRBJ1-1, the V gene TRBV29-1, with D possibly being TRBD1 (5 bases). The CDR3 loop spans 14 amino acids. Germline V gene sequence: CDR1 SQVTM, CDR2 ANQGSEA. Between the trimmed V and J ends, which lost 7 bases and 1 base, there was a span of 16 bases. CDR3 coding DNA: TGCAGCGCCCGCATTCGAGGGACGAACACTGAAGCTTTCTTT. It codes for CSARIRGTNTEAFF.

In this sample, this clonotype turned up once. The rearrangement uses TRBV20-1 and TRBJ1-5; possible D gene TRBD1, 5 bases. CDR3 length: 14 residues. Trimming took off 4 bases at V and 1 base at J, with 11 bases between the two ends. Germline V gene lookup returns CDR1 DFQATT and CDR2 SNEGSKA (reference sequence). The CDR3 reads CSAMGRVSNQPQHF. Written as DNA, the CDR3 is TGCAGTGCTATGGGCAGGGTCAGCAATCAGCCCCAGCATTTT.

Comments on this clonotype: Its ends do not fully match the called genes, so a read error is possible. The chain links TRBV6-1 to TRBJ2-1; TRBD2 is a possible D gene (7 bases). Germline CDR1 is MNHNS and CDR2 is SASEGT. This CDR3 is 13 amino acids long. CDR3 DNA: TGTGCCGGGGGGGGCACTACTAACAATGGGCAGTTCTTC. Translating gives CAGGGTTNNGQFF.

V gene TRBV7-7 combines with J gene TRBJ2-5; a weak D match, TRBD2 (6 bases). Trimming cost V 3 bases and J 2 bases, with 13 bases left between them. There are 15 residues in the CDR3. Per the germline V gene, CDR1 is SSHAT and CDR2 is FNYEAQ (reference sequence). The CDR3 spells CASSLVRGNQETQYF. In DNA, the CDR3 is TGTGCCAGCAGCTTGGTCCGGGGGAATCAAGAGACCCAGTACTTC.

This clonotype was counted a few times. The chain couples TRBV3-1 to TRBJ1-2; possibly TRBD1 for D (6 bases). The germline gives CDR1 LGHDT, CDR2 YNNKEL (reference sequence). This CDR3 comprises 18 residues. Trimming removed 4 bases at V and 5 bases at J, with 26 bases between. The CDR3 DNA reads as TGTGCCAGCAGCCCCCCTAGGGCTTCAGGGGACTGGGGATATGGCTACACCTTC. This codes for CASSPPRASGDWGYGYTF.

The rearrangement uses TRBV20-1 and TRBJ2-3, with 11 bases aligning to TRBD2. The V segment lost 6 bases and the J segment 6 bases; nucleotides outside the gene matches: 11. CDR1 is DFQATT and CDR2 is SNEGSKA in the germline V gene (reference sequence). This CDR3 spans 15 amino acids. Here the CDR3 DNA reads TGCAGTGCAGAAAACTTAGCGGGAGGGTCGGATACGCAGTATTTT. Protein: CSAENLAGGSDTQYF.

This clonotype has more than one count but fewer than ten. The V gene is TRBV7-2, the J gene TRBJ2-1; TRBD2 matches 8 bases. Germline lookup yields CDR1 SGHTA and CDR2 FQGNSA. CDR3 length: 16 residues. The junction had 9 bases not matched to a gene; V was cut back by 5 bases and J by 3 bases. CDR3 DNA: TGTGCCAGCAGCCTCGAAGCGGGGGCTATCTACAATGAGCAGTTCTTC. Amino acids: CASSLEAGAIYNEQFF.

The chain has TRBV7-9 and TRBJ2-7, with TRBD2 matching over 7 bases. Germline V CDR1 and CDR2: SEHNR, FQNEAQ (reference sequence). There are 14 residues in the CDR3. V shed 1 base, J shed 7 bases, and the junction held 7 bases outside the gene matches. The CDR3 DNA reads TGTGCCAGCAGCTTAGAACTAGCGAGGGGAGAGCAGTACTTC. It yields the protein CASSLELARGEQYF.

V usage is TRBV27 and J usage is TRBJ2-7; the match to TRBD1 covers 8 bases. V shed 6 bases and J 3 bases; nucleotides not matched to a gene: 10. Germline V lookup: CDR1 MNHEY, CDR2 SMNVEV (reference sequence). The CDR3 is 15 amino acids. DNA of the CDR3: TGTGCCAGCAGGATATCTGGACAGGGAGACTACGAGCAGTACTTC. Amino acids: CASRISGQGDYEQYF.

The chain uses TRBV6-5 and TRBJ1-5; perhaps TRBD1 as D (5 bases). V gave up 5 bases and J gave up 5 bases, with 13 bases separating them. Per germline, CDR1 MNHEY and CDR2 SVGAGI. This CDR3 region has 14 residues. The CDR3 bases are TGTGCCAGCAGTGCCACAGGAAGATATCAGCCCCAGCATTTT. As protein: CASSATGRYQPQHF.

In regard to this clonotype: Mismatch with germline at one junction end may stem from a read error. This chain uses TRBV9 with TRBJ2-6; D is perhaps TRBD2 (6 bases). The CDR3 consists of 16 residues. Germline V gene lookup returns CDR1 SGDLS and CDR2 YYNGEE. CDR3 DNA sequence: TGTGCCAGCAGCCATCCTGGAGGGGACGGGGCCAGCGTCCTGACTTTC. Its translation is CASSHPGGDGASVLTF.

This chain links TRBV3-1 with TRBJ2-1; D is unresolved. The CDR3 length is 19 residues. V was cut by 5 bases and J by 4 bases, with 27 bases left in between. CDR1 is LGHDT and CDR2 is YNNKEL in the germline V gene (reference sequence). CDR3 region: CASSGSIRTMANPYNEQFF. The CDR3 DNA sequence: TGTGCCAGCAGCGGGTCCATACGGACGATGGCAAACCCTTACAATGAGCAGTTCTTC.

This clonotype was seen more than once but under ten times. This chain links TRBV6-5 with TRBJ2-1; 11 bases align to TRBD1. The V and J ends lost 7 bases and 6 bases, in that order; junction bases with no gene match: 8. CDR3 length: 15 amino acids. Germline loops: CDR1 MNHEY, CDR2 SVGAGI. In DNA, the CDR3 is TGTGCCAGCACCAAAGCCGGGACAGGGGGCAATGAGCAGTTCTTC. Translation: CASTKAGTGGNEQFF.

The rearrangement joins TRBV7-3 to TRBJ1-2; D ambiguous. From germline, CDR1 is SGHTA and CDR2 FQGTGA. Trimming removed 1 base at V and 3 bases at J, with 6 bases between. This CDR3 comprises 13 residues. CDR3 sequence (DNA): TGTGCCAGCAGCTTAAGGGTGGACTATGGCTACACCTTC. It translates to CASSLRVDYGYTF. The whole variable domain, remainder taken from reference TRBV7-3 and TRBJ1-2, is GAGVSQTPSNKVTEKGKYVELRCDPISGHTALYWYRQSLGQGPEFLIYFQGTGAADDSGLPNDRFFAVRPEGSVSTLKIQRTERGDSAVYLCASSLRVDYGYTFGSGTRLTVV.

This clonotype has at least ten counts. The rearrangement links TRBV6-1 to TRBJ1-2, with a weak D call TRBD1 (6 bases). CDR3 length: 15 residues. The V end was cut by 4 bases, the J end by 7 bases, with 19 bases between. Germline loops: CDR1 MNHNS, CDR2 SASEGT. The CDR3 spells CASSADSLRRVGYTF. As DNA, the CDR3 is TGTGCCAGCAGTGCGGACAGCCTCAGGAGGGTTGGCTACACCTTC.

The V call is TRBV29-1, the J call TRBJ2-7, with no clear D. The J call may not be correct, given that the DNA end is closer to TRBJ2-5. Germline-derived CDR1 and CDR2 are SQVTM and ANQGSEA. The CDR3 is 12 residues long. The CDR3 protein is CSVAWLLGTQYF. In DNA, the CDR3 is TGCAGCGTTGCGTGGTTGCTCGGGACCCAGTACTTC.

This clonotype appeared once. The chain carries TRBV10-3 and TRBJ2-2; D call uncertain. The V end lost 4 bases, the J end lost 1 base, and 10 bases lay between the germline ends. There are 15 residues in the CDR3. Per germline, CDR1 ENHRY and CDR2 SYGVKD. The CDR3 region has the DNA TGTGCCATCAGTGGTGGGTTGATGAACACCGGGGAGCTGTTTTTT. It encodes CAISGGLMNTGELFF.

The chain joins TRBV12-3 or TRBV12-4 to TRBJ1-1; D remains ambiguous. V was clipped by 5 bases and J by 0 bases, with 13 bases between them. This CDR3 has 15 residues. The CDR3 region has the DNA TGTGCCAGCAGTACCCGAGGGCTATTGAACACTGAAGCTTTCTTT. Its translation is CASSTRGLLNTEAFF.

The chain carries TRBV20-1 and TRBJ2-5; D possibly corresponds to TRBD1 (5 bases). This CDR3 is 14 amino acids long. Germline V CDR1 and CDR2: DFQATT, SNEGSKA (reference sequence). V was pared by 0 bases and J by 0 bases, with 8 bases between. DNA for the CDR3: TGCAGTGCTAGAGATATGGGGCACCAAGAGACCCAGTACTTC. This sequence encodes CSARDMGHQETQYF.

In this sample, this clonotype turned up a few times. V usage is TRBV10-3 and J usage is TRBJ1-2, with D possibly being TRBD1 (5 bases). The CDR3 consists of 14 residues. With 4 bases removed from V and 8 bases from J, the gap between germline ends came to 17 bases. Germline-derived CDR1 and CDR2 are ENHRY and SYGVKD. Here the CDR3 reads CAISALGTFDGYTF. In DNA, the CDR3 is TGTGCCATCAGTGCCCTCGGGACTTTCGACGGCTACACCTTC.